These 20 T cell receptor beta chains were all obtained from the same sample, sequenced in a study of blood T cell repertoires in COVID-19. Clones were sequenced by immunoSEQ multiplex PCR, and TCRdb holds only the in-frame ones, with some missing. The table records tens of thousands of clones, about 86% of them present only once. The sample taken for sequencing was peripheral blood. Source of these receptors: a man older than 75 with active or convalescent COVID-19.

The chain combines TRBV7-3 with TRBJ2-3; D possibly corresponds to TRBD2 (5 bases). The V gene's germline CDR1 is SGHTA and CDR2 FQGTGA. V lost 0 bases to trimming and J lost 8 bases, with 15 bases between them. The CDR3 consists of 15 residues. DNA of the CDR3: TGTGCCAGCAGCTTAACCTGGCGGCTAGGAGGTACGCAGTATTTT. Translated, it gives CASSLTWRLGGTQYF.

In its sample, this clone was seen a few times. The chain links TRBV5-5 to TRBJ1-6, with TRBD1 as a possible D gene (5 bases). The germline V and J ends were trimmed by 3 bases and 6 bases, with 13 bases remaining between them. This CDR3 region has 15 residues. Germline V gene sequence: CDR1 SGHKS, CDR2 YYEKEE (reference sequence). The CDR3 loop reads CASSSTGGPNSPLHF. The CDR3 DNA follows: TGTGCCAGCAGCTCGACGGGGGGTCCTAATTCACCCCTCCACTTT.

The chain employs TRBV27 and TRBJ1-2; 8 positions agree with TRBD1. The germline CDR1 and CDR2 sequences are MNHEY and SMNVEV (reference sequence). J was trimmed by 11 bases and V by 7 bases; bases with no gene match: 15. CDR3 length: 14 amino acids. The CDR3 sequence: CASTTTGDLQGYTF. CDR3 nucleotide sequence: TGTGCCAGCACCACGACAGGGGATCTCCAGGGGTACACCTTC.

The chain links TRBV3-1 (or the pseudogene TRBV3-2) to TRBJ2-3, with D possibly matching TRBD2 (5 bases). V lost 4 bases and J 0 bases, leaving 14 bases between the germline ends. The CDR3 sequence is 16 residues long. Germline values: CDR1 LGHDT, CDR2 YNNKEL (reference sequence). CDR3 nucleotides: TGTGCCAGCAGCCCTTTAGTAGGACTGAGCACAGATACGCAGTATTTT. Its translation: CASSPLVGLSTDTQYF.

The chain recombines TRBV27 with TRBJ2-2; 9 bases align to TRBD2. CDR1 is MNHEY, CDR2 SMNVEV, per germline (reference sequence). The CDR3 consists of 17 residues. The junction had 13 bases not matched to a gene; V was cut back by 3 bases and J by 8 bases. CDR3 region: CASSFRLAGSLSGELFF. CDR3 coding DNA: TGTGCCAGCAGTTTTAGGCTAGCGGGATCCCTAAGTGGGGAGCTGTTTTTT.

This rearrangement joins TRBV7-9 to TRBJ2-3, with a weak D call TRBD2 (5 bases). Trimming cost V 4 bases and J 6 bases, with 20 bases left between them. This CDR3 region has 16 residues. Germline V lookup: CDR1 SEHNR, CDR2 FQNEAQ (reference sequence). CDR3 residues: CASSWTAATDADTQYF. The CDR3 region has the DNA TGTGCCAGCAGCTGGACTGCGGCTACCGATGCCGATACGCAGTATTTT.

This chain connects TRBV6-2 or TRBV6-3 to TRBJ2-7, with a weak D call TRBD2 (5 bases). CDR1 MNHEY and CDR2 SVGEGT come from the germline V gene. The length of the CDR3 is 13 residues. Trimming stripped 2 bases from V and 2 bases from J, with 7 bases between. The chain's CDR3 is CASSYAEAYEQYF. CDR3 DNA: TGTGCCAGCAGTTACGCGGAGGCCTACGAGCAGTACTTC.

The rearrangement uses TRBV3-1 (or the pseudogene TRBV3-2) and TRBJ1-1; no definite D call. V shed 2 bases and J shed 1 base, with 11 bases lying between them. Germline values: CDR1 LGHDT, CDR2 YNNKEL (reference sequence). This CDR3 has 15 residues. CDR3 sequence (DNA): TGTGCCAGCAGCCAACGGGTCTCAAAGAACACTGAAGCTTTCTTT. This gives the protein CASSQRVSKNTEAFF.

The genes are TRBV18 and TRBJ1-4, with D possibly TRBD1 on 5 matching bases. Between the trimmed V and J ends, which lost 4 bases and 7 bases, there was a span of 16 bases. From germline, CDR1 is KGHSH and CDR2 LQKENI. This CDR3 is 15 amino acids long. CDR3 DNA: TGTGCCAGCTCACTCCCGCAGGGTCTCGGTGAAAAACTGTTTTTT. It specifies CASSLPQGLGEKLFF.

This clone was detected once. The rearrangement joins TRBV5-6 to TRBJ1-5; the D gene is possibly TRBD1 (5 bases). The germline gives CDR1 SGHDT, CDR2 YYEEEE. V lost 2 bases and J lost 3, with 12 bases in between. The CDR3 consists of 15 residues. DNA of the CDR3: TGTGCCAGCAGCTTCGGGGGGGTCGACAATCAGCCCCAGCATTTT. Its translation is CASSFGGVDNQPQHF.

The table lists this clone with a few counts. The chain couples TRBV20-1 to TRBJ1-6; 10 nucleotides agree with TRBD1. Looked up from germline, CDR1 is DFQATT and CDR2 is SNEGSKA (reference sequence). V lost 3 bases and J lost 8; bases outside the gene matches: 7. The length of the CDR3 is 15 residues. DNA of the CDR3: TGCAGTGCTAGTCTTCCGGGACAGGGGCATTCACCCCTCCACTTT. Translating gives CSASLPGQGHSPLHF.

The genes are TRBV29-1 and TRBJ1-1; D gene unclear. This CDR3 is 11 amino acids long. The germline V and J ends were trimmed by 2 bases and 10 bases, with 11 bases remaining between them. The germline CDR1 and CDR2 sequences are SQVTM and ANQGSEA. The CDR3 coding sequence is TGCAGCGTTGAACCGGCCGAGGGAGCTTTCTTT. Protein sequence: CSVEPAEGAFF.

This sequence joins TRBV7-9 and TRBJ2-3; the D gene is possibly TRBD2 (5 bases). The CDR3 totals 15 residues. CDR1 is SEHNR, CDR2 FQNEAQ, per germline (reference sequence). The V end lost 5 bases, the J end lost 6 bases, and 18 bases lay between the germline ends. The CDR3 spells CASSTADGLSDTQYF. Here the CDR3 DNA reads TGTGCCAGCAGCACCGCCGACGGACTCAGCGATACGCAGTATTTT.

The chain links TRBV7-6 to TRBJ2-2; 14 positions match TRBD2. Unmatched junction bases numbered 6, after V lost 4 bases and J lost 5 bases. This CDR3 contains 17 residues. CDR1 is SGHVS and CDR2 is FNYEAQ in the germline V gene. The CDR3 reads CASSSGLAGGGTGELFF. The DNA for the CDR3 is TGTGCCAGCAGCTCTGGACTAGCGGGAGGCGGGACCGGGGAGCTGTTTTTT.

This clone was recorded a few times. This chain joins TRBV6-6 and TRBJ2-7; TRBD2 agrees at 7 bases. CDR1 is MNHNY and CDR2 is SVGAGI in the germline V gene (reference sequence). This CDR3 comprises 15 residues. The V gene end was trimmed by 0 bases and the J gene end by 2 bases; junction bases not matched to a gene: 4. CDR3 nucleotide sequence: TGTGCCAGCAGTTACTCTGGCGGGAGTCCCTACGAGCAGTACTTC. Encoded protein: CASSYSGGSPYEQYF.

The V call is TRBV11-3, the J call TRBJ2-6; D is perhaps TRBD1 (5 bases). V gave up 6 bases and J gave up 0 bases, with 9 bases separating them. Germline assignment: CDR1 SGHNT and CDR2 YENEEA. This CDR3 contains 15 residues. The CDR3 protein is CASSQGLSGANVLTF. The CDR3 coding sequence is TGTGCCAGCAGTCAGGGCCTCTCTGGGGCCAACGTCCTGACTTTC.

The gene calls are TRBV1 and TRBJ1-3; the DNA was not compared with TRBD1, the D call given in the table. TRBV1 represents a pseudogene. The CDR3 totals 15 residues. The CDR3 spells CTSSRTGGEGNTIYF. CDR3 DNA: TGCACCAGCAGCCGCACAGGGGGCGAAGGAAACACCATATATTTT.

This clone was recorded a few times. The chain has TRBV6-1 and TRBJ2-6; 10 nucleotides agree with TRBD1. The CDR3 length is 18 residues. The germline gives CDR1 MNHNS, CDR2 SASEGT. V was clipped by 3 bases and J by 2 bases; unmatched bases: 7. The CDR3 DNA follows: TGTGCCAGCAGTGAGGCACGACAGGGGGCCGCTGGGGCCAACGTCCTGACTTTC. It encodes CASSEARQGAAGANVLTF.

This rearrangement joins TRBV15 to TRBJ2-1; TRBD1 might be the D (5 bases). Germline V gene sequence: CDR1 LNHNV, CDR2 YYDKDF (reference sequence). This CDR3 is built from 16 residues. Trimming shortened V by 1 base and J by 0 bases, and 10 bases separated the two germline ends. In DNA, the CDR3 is TGTGCCACCAGCAGAGGGGGCGCCTACTCCTACAATGAGCAGTTCTTC. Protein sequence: CATSRGGAYSYNEQFF.

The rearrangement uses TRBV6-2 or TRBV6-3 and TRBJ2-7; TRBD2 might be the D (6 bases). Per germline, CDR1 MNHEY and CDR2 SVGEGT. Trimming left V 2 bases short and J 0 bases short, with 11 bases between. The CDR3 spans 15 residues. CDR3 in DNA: TGTGCCAGCAGTTACCTCGGGACTGCCTCCTACGAGCAGTACTTC. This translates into CASSYLGTASYEQYF.